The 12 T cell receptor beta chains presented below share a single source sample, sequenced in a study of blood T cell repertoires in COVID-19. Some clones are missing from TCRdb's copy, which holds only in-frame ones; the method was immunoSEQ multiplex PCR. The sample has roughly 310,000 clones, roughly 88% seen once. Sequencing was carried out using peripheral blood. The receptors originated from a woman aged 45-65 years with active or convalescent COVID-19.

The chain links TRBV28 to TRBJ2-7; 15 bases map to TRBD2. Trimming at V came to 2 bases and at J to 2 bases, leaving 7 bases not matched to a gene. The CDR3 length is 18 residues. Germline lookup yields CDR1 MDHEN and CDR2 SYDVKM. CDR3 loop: CASSLPPGLAGGTYEQYF. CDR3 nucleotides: TGTGCCAGCAGTTTACCCCCGGGACTAGCGGGAGGAACCTACGAGCAGTACTTC.

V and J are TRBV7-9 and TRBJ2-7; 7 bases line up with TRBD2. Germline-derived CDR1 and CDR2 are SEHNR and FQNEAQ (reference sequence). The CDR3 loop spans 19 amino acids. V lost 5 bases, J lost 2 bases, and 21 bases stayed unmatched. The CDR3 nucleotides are TGTGCCAGCAGCCCGACGACTAGCACGCTTAAATATGTGACCTACGAGCAGTACTTC. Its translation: CASSPTTSTLKYVTYEQYF.

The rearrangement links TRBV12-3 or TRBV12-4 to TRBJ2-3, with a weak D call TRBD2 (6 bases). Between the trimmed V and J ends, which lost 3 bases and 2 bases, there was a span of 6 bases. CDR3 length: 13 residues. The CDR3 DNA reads TGTGCCAGCAGTTTGGACTACACAGATACGCAGTATTTT. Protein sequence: CASSLDYTDTQYF.

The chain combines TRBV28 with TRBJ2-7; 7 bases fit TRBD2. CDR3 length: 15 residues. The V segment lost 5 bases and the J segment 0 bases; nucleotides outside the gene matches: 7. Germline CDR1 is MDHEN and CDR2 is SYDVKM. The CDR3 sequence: CASSDGAGISYEQYF. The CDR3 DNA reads TGTGCCAGCAGTGACGGAGCGGGGATCTCCTACGAGCAGTACTTC.

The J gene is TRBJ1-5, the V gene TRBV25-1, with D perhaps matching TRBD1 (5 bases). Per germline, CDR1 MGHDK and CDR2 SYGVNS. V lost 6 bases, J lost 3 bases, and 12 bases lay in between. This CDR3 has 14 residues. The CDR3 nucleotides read TGTGCCAGCAGGGACGCAGGGAACAATCAGCCCCAGCATTTT. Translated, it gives CASRDAGNNQPQHF.

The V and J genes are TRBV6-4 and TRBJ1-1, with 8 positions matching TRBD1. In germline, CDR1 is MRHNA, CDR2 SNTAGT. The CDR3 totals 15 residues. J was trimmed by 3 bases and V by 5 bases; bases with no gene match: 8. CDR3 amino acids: CASSTYDRGHTEAFF. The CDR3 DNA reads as TGTGCCAGCAGTACCTATGACAGGGGCCACACTGAAGCTTTCTTT.

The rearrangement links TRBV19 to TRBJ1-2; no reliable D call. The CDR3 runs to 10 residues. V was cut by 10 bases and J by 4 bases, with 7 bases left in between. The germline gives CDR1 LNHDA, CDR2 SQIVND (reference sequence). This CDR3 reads CATRSYGYTF. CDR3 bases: TGTGCCACACGGAGCTATGGCTACACCTTC.

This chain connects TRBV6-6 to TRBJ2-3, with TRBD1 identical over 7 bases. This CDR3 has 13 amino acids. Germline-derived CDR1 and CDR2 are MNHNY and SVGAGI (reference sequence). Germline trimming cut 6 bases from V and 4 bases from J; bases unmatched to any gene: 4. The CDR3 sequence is CASRNQGADTQYF. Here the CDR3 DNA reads TGTGCCAGCAGAAATCAGGGGGCAGATACGCAGTATTTT.

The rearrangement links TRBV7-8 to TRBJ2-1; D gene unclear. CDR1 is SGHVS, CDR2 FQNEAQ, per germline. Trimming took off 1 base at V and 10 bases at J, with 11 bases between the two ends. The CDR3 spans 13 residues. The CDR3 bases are TGTGCCAGCAGCTTAGGTCAGGTCCTAGAGCAGTTCTTC. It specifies CASSLGQVLEQFF.

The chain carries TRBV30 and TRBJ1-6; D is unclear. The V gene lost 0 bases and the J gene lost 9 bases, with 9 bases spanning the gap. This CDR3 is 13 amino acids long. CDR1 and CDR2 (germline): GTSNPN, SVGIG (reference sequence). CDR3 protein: CAWSVLGGSPLHF. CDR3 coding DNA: TGTGCCTGGAGTGTCTTGGGAGGTTCACCCCTCCACTTT.

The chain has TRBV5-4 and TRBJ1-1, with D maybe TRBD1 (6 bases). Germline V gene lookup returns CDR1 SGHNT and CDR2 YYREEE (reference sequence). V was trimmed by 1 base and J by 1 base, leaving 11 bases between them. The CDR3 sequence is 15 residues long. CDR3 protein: CASSLSYRENTEAFF. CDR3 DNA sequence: TGTGCCAGCAGCTTGTCTTACAGGGAGAACACTGAAGCTTTCTTT.

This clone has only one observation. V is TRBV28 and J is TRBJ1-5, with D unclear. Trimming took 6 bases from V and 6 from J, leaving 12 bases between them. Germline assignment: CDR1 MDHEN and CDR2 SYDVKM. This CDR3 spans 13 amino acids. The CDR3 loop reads CASSQAGGQPQHF. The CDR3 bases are TGTGCCAGCAGCCAAGCCGGAGGTCAGCCCCAGCATTTT.